This is a list of T cell receptor beta chains from one sample in a study of blood T cell repertoires in COVID-19. Data came from immunoSEQ multiplex PCR; TCRdb stores just in-frame clones and leaves some out. The table includes 210,000 or so clones, approximately 90% detected once. The specimen sequenced was PBMCs or T cells enriched from blood (not recorded which). These receptors were obtained from a man aged 30 to 39 who had recovered from COVID-19. CDR3s include the opening cysteine and the closing phenylalanine or tryptophan. Each record gives: V gene, clone size, J gene, D gene, CDR3 protein, CDR3 DNA. D genes are given only for firm matches. The listing skips clone size in some rows; elsewhere it reads once, few, many or a size class.

v_gene: TRBV6-2/TRBV6-3; abundance: -; j_gene: TRBJ1-5; d_gene: -; CDR3aa: CASSFRADFNQPQHF; CDR3nt: TGTGCCAGCAGTTTCAGGGCTGATTTCAATCAGCCCCAGCATTTT
v_gene: TRBV4-2; abundance: -; j_gene: TRBJ1-2; d_gene: -; CDR3aa: CASSHPQGTYGYTF; CDR3nt: TGTGCCAGCAGCCACCCACAGGGTACCTATGGCTACACCTTC
v_gene: TRBV19; abundance: -; j_gene: TRBJ1-5; d_gene: TRBD1; CDR3aa: CASIGQGSHQPQHF; CDR3nt: TGTGCCAGTATTGGACAGGGGAGCCATCAGCCCCAGCATTTT
v_gene: TRBV5-6; abundance: -; j_gene: TRBJ1-3; d_gene: TRBD1; CDR3aa: CASSLFRGQGNTIYF; CDR3nt: TGTGCCAGCAGCTTGTTTCGGGGACAGGGTAACACCATATATTTT
v_gene: TRBV2; abundance: few; j_gene: TRBJ2-5; d_gene: -; CDR3aa: CASSEEGGETQYF; CDR3nt: TGTGCCAGCAGTGAGGAGGGAGGAGAGACCCAGTACTTC
v_gene: TRBV7-6; abundance: -; j_gene: TRBJ2-2; d_gene: -; CDR3aa: CASSPWSRRELFF; CDR3nt: TGTGCCAGCAGCCCCTGGTCTAGACGGGAGCTGTTTTTT
v_gene: TRBV24-1; abundance: -; j_gene: TRBJ2-1; d_gene: -; CDR3aa: CATQRGSYNEQFF; CDR3nt: TGTGCCACTCAGCGTGGATCCTACAATGAGCAGTTCTTC
v_gene: TRBV12-3/TRBV12-4; abundance: once; j_gene: TRBJ1-2; d_gene: TRBD1; CDR3aa: CASSRQGPGYTF; CDR3nt: TGTGCCAGCAGTCGACAGGGACCTGGCTACACCTTC
v_gene: TRBV6-1; abundance: many; j_gene: TRBJ1-4; d_gene: -; CDR3aa: CALRVNEKLFF; CDR3nt: TGTGCCCTACGGGTTAATGAAAAACTGTTTTTT
v_gene: TRBV19; abundance: -; j_gene: TRBJ2-1; d_gene: -; CDR3aa: CASSIGPGSEQFF; CDR3nt: TGTGCCAGTAGTATAGGTCCCGGGAGTGAGCAGTTCTTC
v_gene: TRBV5-1; abundance: -; j_gene: TRBJ2-7; d_gene: TRBD2; CDR3aa: CASRAGLAGSSGSSYEQYF; CDR3nt: TGCGCCAGCCGGGCGGGACTAGCGGGATCCTCCGGAAGCTCCTACGAGCAGTACTTC
v_gene: TRBV21-1; abundance: -; j_gene: TRBJ1-4; d_gene: -; CDR3aa: CASSEKGRVRTNEKLFF; CDR3nt: TGTGCCAGCAGCGAAAAGGGGAGGGTTAGGACTAATGAAAAACTGTTTTTT
v_gene: TRBV7-2; abundance: -; j_gene: TRBJ2-1; d_gene: TRBD1; CDR3aa: CASSRGQGVGEQFF; CDR3nt: TGTGCCAGCAGCAGAGGACAGGGTGTAGGTGAGCAGTTCTTC
v_gene: TRBV10-2; abundance: -; j_gene: TRBJ2-1; d_gene: TRBD2; CDR3aa: CASSQTSGTRNEQFF; CDR3nt: TGCGCCAGCAGTCAGACTAGCGGGACCCGAAATGAGCAGTTCTTC
v_gene: TRBV21-1; abundance: -; j_gene: TRBJ2-7; d_gene: -; CDR3aa: CASSKGADRGSYEQYF; CDR3nt: TGTGCCAGCAGCAAAGGCGCAGACAGGGGCTCCTACGAGCAGTACTTC
v_gene: TRBV4-2; abundance: -; j_gene: TRBJ1-3; d_gene: -; CDR3aa: CASSQDRFSGNTIYF; CDR3nt: TGTGCCAGCAGCCAAGATCGGTTCTCTGGAAACACCATATATTTT
v_gene: TRBV7-9; abundance: -; j_gene: TRBJ1-1; d_gene: -; CDR3aa: CASSLSRGVIGTEAFF; CDR3nt: TGTGCCAGCAGCTTATCTCGGGGGGTAATAGGCACTGAAGCTTTCTTT
v_gene: TRBV6-5; abundance: -; j_gene: TRBJ1-1; d_gene: TRBD1; CDR3aa: CASVDRVATEAFF; CDR3nt: TGTGCCAGCGTCGACAGGGTGGCCACTGAAGCTTTCTTT
v_gene: TRBV21-1; abundance: -; j_gene: TRBJ2-1; d_gene: -; CDR3aa: CASTRQGRYNEQFF; CDR3nt: TGTGCCAGCACCCGACAGGGGAGGTACAATGAGCAGTTCTTC
v_gene: TRBV19; abundance: few; j_gene: TRBJ2-1; d_gene: TRBD2; CDR3aa: CASSSFRGGQTVNEQFF; CDR3nt: TGTGCCAGTAGTTCTTTCCGGGGGGGCCAAACGGTCAATGAGCAGTTCTTC
v_gene: TRBV27; abundance: once; j_gene: TRBJ1-2; d_gene: TRBD1; CDR3aa: CASSPGQGAWKGYTF; CDR3nt: TGTGCCAGCAGTCCGGGACAGGGGGCTTGGAAAGGCTACACCTTC
v_gene: TRBV7-2; abundance: -; j_gene: TRBJ2-2; d_gene: -; CDR3aa: CASSLAMTSSNTGELFF; CDR3nt: TGTGCCAGCAGCTTAGCAATGACTTCGTCGAACACCGGGGAGCTGTTTTTT
v_gene: TRBV15; abundance: -; j_gene: TRBJ2-7; d_gene: TRBD2; CDR3aa: CASRLAGVYEQYF; CDR3nt: TGTGCCTCGAGACTAGCGGGGGTCTACGAGCAGTACTTC
v_gene: TRBV28; abundance: -; j_gene: TRBJ1-2; d_gene: -; CDR3aa: CASSPTGSRTYGYTF; CDR3nt: TGTGCCAGCAGTCCTACAGGGTCTCGGACCTATGGCTACACCTTC
v_gene: TRBV9; abundance: -; j_gene: TRBJ1-2; d_gene: TRBD1; CDR3aa: CASSPTGGPYGYTF; CDR3nt: TGTGCCAGCAGCCCAACAGGGGGGCCCTATGGCTACACCTTC
v_gene: TRBV12-5; abundance: -; j_gene: TRBJ1-1; d_gene: -; CDR3aa: CASGLLPDSEAFF; CDR3nt: TGTGCTAGTGGTTTGTTACCGGACAGTGAAGCTTTCTTT
v_gene: TRBV3-1/TRBV3-2; abundance: -; j_gene: TRBJ1-4; d_gene: -; CDR3aa: CASSQGATRGGEKLFF; CDR3nt: TGTGCCAGCAGCCAAGGAGCAACGCGGGGTGGCGAAAAACTGTTTTTT
v_gene: TRBV21-1; abundance: -; j_gene: TRBJ2-7; d_gene: -; CDR3aa: CASCPRLSYEQYF; CDR3nt: TGTGCCAGCTGTCCTAGGTTGTCCTACGAGCAGTACTTC
v_gene: TRBV13; abundance: -; j_gene: TRBJ1-2; d_gene: TRBD1; CDR3aa: CASSPGQGHYGYTF; CDR3nt: TGTGCCAGCAGCCCTGGACAGGGGCACTATGGCTACACCTTC
v_gene: TRBV7-2; abundance: -; j_gene: TRBJ1-1; d_gene: -; CDR3aa: CASSYTGLNTEAFF; CDR3nt: TGTGCCAGCAGCTACACAGGCCTGAACACTGAAGCTTTCTTT
v_gene: TRBV7-2; abundance: -; j_gene: TRBJ1-1; d_gene: -; CDR3aa: CATTREMNTEAFF; CDR3nt: TGTGCCACTACCCGAGAAATGAACACTGAAGCTTTCTTT
v_gene: TRBV18; abundance: once; j_gene: TRBJ2-5; d_gene: -; CDR3aa: CASSVSGETQYF; CDR3nt: TGTGCCAGCTCAGTCTCGGGAGAGACCCAGTACTTC
v_gene: TRBV3-1/TRBV3-2; abundance: -; j_gene: TRBJ1-6; d_gene: -; CDR3aa: CASSHGGAGSPLHF; CDR3nt: TGTGCCAGCTCCCACGGGGGGGCTGGGTCACCCCTCCACTTT
v_gene: TRBV4-2; abundance: -; j_gene: TRBJ1-2; d_gene: -; CDR3aa: CASSQAGGGGGYTF; CDR3nt: TGTGCCAGCAGCCAAGCTGGGGGCGGGGGTGGCTACACCTTC
v_gene: TRBV2; abundance: -; j_gene: TRBJ2-3; d_gene: -; CDR3aa: CASSGRVDPSGDTQYF; CDR3nt: TGTGCCAGCAGTGGCCGGGTGGACCCCAGCGGGGATACGCAGTATTTT
v_gene: TRBV5-6; abundance: few; j_gene: TRBJ1-2; d_gene: TRBD1; CDR3aa: CASSNRGYLNRLYGYTF; CDR3nt: TGTGCCAGCAGCAACAGGGGCTATTTGAATCGCCTCTATGGCTACACCTTC
v_gene: TRBV19; abundance: -; j_gene: TRBJ1-6; d_gene: -; CDR3aa: CASSSQLNSPLHF; CDR3nt: TGTGCCAGTAGTAGCCAGTTAAATTCACCCCTCCACTTT
v_gene: TRBV11-2; abundance: -; j_gene: TRBJ2-5; d_gene: -; CDR3aa: CASSTRPKGRETQYF; CDR3nt: TGTGCCAGCAGCACCCGGCCCAAAGGGAGGGAGACCCAGTACTTC
v_gene: TRBV5-1; abundance: -; j_gene: TRBJ1-1; d_gene: TRBD1; CDR3aa: CASSLGTGKLTQAFF; CDR3nt: TGCGCCAGCAGCTTGGGGACAGGGAAGCTCACCCAAGCTTTCTTT
v_gene: TRBV4-1; abundance: -; j_gene: TRBJ1-2; d_gene: TRBD1; CDR3aa: CASSQTRTGANYGYTF; CDR3nt: TGCGCCAGCAGCCAAACCCGGACAGGAGCTAACTATGGCTACACCTTC
v_gene: TRBV24-1; abundance: -; j_gene: TRBJ1-5; d_gene: -; CDR3aa: CATSRGNSNQPQHF; CDR3nt: TGTGCCACCAGTCGGGGGAATTCCAATCAGCCCCAGCATTTT
v_gene: TRBV7-2; abundance: -; j_gene: TRBJ2-2; d_gene: -; CDR3aa: CASSLGRNTGELFF; CDR3nt: TGTGCCAGCAGCTTAGGCAGGAACACCGGGGAGCTGTTTTTT
v_gene: TRBV13; abundance: -; j_gene: TRBJ1-3; d_gene: TRBD1; CDR3aa: CASSWGQGRNTIYF; CDR3nt: TGTGCCAGCAGCTGGGGACAGGGCCGAAACACCATATATTTT
v_gene: TRBV7-8; abundance: many; j_gene: TRBJ2-7; d_gene: -; CDR3aa: CASSLDQRGREQYF; CDR3nt: TGTGCCAGCAGCTTAGACCAAAGGGGCCGCGAGCAGTACTTC
v_gene: TRBV2; abundance: -; j_gene: TRBJ2-1; d_gene: -; CDR3aa: CATQEVGGARAANEQFF; CDR3nt: TGTGCCACCCAGGAGGTAGGAGGCGCACGGGCGGCCAATGAGCAGTTCTTC
v_gene: TRBV11-2; abundance: -; j_gene: TRBJ2-1; d_gene: TRBD1; CDR3aa: CASSSYRDRGHEQFF; CDR3nt: TGTGCCAGCAGCTCCTACCGGGACAGGGGCCATGAGCAGTTCTTC
v_gene: TRBV10-3; abundance: -; j_gene: TRBJ2-3; d_gene: TRBD2; CDR3aa: CAISTTSGGLTDTQYF; CDR3nt: TGTGCCATCAGCACGACTAGCGGGGGACTAACAGATACGCAGTATTTT
v_gene: TRBV18; abundance: -; j_gene: TRBJ2-3; d_gene: -; CDR3aa: CASSPLFFSDTDTQYF; CDR3nt: TGTGCCAGCTCACCCCTCTTCTTCAGCGACACAGATACGCAGTATTTT
v_gene: TRBV30; abundance: few; j_gene: TRBJ1-6; d_gene: -; CDR3aa: CAWRGGPGPLHF; CDR3nt: TGTGCCTGGAGGGGAGGTCCGGGGCCCCTCCACTTT
v_gene: TRBV9; abundance: -; j_gene: TRBJ2-2; d_gene: TRBD2; CDR3aa: CASSVSGRGTGELFF; CDR3nt: TGTGCCAGCAGCGTTAGCGGGAGGGGCACCGGGGAGCTGTTTTTT
v_gene: TRBV18; abundance: -; j_gene: TRBJ2-7; d_gene: -; CDR3aa: CASSPQGMSYEQYF; CDR3nt: TGTGCCAGCTCACCTCAGGGTATGTCCTACGAGCAGTACTTC
v_gene: TRBV7-9; abundance: -; j_gene: TRBJ1-2; d_gene: -; CDR3aa: CASSPTLTGQGVYGYTF; CDR3nt: TGTGCCAGCAGCCCAACTTTAACAGGGCAGGGAGTTTATGGCTACACCTTC
v_gene: TRBV6-5; abundance: -; j_gene: TRBJ1-6; d_gene: -; CDR3aa: CASSRDSVDSPLHF; CDR3nt: TGTGCCAGCAGTCGAGACAGTGTTGATTCACCCCTCCACTTT